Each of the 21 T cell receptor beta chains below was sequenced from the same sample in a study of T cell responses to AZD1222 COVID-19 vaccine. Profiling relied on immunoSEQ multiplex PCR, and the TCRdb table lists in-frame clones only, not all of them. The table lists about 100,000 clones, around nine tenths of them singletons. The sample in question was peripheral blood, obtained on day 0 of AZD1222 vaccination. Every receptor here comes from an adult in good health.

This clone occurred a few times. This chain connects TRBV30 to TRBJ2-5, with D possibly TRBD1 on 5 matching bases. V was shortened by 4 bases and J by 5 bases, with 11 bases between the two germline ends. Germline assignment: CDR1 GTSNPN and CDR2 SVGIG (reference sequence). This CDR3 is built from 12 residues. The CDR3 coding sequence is TGTGCCTGGACGCAGGGCTTGGAGACCCAGTACTTC. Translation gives CAWTQGLETQYF.

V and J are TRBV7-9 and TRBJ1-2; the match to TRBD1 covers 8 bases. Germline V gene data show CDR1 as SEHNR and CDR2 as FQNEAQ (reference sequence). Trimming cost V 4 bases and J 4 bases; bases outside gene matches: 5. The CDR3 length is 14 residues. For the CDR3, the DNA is TGTGCCAGCAGCTCAAGGGACAGGATCTATGGCTACACCTTC. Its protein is CASSSRDRIYGYTF.

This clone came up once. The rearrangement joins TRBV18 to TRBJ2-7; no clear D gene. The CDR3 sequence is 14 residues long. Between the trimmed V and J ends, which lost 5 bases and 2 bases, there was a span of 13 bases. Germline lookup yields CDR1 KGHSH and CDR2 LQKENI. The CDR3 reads CASSALDGPYEQYF. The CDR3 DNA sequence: TGTGCCAGCTCAGCTTTAGACGGCCCCTACGAGCAGTACTTC.

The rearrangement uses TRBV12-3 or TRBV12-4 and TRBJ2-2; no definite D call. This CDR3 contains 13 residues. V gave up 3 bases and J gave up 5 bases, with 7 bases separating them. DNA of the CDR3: TGTGCCAGCAGTTTGTCGTGGACCGGGGAGCTGTTTTTT. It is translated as CASSLSWTGELFF.

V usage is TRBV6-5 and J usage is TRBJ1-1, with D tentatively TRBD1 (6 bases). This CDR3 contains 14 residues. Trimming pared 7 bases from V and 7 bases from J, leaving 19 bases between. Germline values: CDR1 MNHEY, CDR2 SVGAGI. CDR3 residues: CASTTGGLPSEAFF. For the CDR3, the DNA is TGTGCCAGCACCACGGGGGGGCTGCCCAGTGAAGCTTTCTTT.

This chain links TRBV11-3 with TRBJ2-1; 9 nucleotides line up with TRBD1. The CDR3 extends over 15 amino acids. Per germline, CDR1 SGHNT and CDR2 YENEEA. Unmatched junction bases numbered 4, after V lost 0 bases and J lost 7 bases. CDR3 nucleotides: TGTGCCAGCAGCTTAGAGGGACAGGGTGGGAATGAGCAGTTCTTC. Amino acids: CASSLEGQGGNEQFF.

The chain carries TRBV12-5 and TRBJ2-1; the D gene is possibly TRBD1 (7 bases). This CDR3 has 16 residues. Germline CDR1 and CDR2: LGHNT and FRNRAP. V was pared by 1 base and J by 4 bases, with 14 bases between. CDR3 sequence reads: CASGLGEAGGYNEQFF. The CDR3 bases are TGTGCTAGTGGTTTGGGGGAGGCAGGGGGTTACAATGAGCAGTTCTTC.

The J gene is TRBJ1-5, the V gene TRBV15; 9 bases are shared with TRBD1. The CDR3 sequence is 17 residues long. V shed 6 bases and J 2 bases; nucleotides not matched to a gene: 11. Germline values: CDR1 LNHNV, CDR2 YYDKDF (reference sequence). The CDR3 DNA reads TGTGCCACCAGTCCTATCGACAGGGGGGCGGGCAATCAGCCCCAGCATTTT. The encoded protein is CATSPIDRGAGNQPQHF. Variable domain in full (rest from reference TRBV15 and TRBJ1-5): DAMVIQNPRYQVTQFGKPVTLSCSQTLNHNVMYWYQQKSSQAPKLLFHYYDKDFNNEADTPDNFQSRRPNTSFCFLDIRSPGLGDTAMYLCATSPIDRGAGNQPQHFGDGTRLSIL.

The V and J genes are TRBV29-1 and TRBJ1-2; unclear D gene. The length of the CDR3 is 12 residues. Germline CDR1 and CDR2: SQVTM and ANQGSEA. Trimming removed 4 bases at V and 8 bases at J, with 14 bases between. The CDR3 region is CSVAPSAEGYTF. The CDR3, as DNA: TGCAGCGTTGCCCCATCAGCCGAGGGCTACACCTTC.

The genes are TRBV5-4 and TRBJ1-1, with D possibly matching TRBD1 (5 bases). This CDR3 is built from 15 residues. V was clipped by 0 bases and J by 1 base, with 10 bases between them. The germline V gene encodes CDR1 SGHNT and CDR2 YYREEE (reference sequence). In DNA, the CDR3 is TGTGCCAGCAGCTTGGCTGGGACGGGGAACACTGAAGCTTTCTTT. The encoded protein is CASSLAGTGNTEAFF.

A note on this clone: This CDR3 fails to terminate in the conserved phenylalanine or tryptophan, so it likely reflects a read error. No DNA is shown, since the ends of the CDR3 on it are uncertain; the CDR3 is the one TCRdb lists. CDR3 loop: CASSYSGDRGHQATAL. This chain links TRBV6-2 or TRBV6-3 with TRBJ1-2; the table's D call of TRBD1 was not tested on the DNA. Germline loops: CDR1 MNHEY, CDR2 SVGEGT. Inclusive of both ends, the CDR3 amounts to 16 amino acids.

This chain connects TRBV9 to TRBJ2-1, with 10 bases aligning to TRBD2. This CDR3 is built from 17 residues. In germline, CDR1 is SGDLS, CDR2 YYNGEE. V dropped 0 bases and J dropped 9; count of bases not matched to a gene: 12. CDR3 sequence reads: CASSVAEGAGGPTEQFF. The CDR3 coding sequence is TGTGCCAGCAGCGTAGCTGAGGGAGCGGGGGGGCCGACTGAGCAGTTCTTC.

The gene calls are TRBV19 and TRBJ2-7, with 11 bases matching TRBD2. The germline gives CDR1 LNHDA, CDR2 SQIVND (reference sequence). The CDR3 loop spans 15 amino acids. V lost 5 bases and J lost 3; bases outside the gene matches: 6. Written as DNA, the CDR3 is TGTGCCAGTAGTTTAAAAACTAGCGGGAGCTACGAGCAGTACTTC. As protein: CASSLKTSGSYEQYF.

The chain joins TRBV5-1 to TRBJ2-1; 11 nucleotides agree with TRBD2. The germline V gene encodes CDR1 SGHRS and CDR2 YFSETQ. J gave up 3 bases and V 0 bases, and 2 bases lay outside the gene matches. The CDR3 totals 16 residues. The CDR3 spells CASSLGGTSGYNEQFF. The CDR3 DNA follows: TGCGCCAGCAGCTTGGGCGGGACTAGCGGCTACAATGAGCAGTTCTTC.

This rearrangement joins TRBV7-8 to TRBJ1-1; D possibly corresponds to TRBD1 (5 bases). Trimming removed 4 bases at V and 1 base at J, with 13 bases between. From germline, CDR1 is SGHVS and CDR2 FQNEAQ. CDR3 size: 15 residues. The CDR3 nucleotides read TGTGCCAGCAGCTGGGGCAATAGAGCGAACACTGAAGCTTTCTTT. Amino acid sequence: CASSWGNRANTEAFF.

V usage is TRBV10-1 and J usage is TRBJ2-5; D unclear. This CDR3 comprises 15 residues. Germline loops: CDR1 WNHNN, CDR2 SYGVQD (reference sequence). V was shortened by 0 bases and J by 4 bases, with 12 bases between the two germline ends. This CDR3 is CASSESKAVGETQYF. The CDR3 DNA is TGCGCCAGCAGTGAGTCGAAAGCTGTAGGAGAGACCCAGTACTTC.

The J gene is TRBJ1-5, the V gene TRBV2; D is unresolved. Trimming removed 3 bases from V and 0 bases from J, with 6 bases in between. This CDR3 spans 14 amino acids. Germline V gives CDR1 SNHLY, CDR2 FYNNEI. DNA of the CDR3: TGTGCCAGCAGTGAGTCAGATAGCAATCAGCCCCAGCATTTT. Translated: CASSESDSNQPQHF.

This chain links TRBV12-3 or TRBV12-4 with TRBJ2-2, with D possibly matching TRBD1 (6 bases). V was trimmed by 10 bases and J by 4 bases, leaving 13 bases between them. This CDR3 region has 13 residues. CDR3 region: CAIRAGVTGELFF. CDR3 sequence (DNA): TGTGCCATCAGGGCAGGGGTCACCGGGGAGCTGTTTTTT.

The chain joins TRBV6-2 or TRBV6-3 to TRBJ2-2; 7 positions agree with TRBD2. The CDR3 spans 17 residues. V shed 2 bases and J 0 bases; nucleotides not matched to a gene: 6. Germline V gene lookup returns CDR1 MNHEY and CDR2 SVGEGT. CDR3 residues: CASSYAAGGANTGELFF. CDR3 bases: TGTGCCAGCAGTTACGCGGCTGGGGGGGCGAACACCGGGGAGCTGTTTTTT.

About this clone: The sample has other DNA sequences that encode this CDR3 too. The CDR3 nucleotides are TGTGCCAGCAGTTCCGGGACAGGGGGGTCACCCCTCCACTTT. Its translation is CASSSGTGGSPLHF. This chain connects TRBV6-5 to TRBJ1-6; 11 bases fit TRBD1. Germline lookup yields CDR1 MNHEY and CDR2 SVGAGI. The V segment lost 4 bases and the J segment 10 bases; nucleotides outside the gene matches: 3. The length of the CDR3 is 14 residues.

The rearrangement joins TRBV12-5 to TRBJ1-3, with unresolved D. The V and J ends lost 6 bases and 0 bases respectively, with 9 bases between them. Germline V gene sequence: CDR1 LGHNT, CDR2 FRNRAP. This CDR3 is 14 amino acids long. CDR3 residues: CASGPGVSGNTIYF. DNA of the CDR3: TGTGCTAGTGGCCCAGGCGTCTCTGGAAACACCATATATTTT.